The present T cell receptor beta chain was sequenced within a study of blood T cell repertoires in COVID-19. In the study overall: COVID-19 samples, acute and convalescent, were from the United States, Italy and Spain. In each case, the material was cDNA or gDNA derived from T cells, B-cell-depleted T cells, or PBMCs.

Per the study methods: Reference gene primer amplification gave estimated nucleated cell counts. Assay: immunoSEQ multiplex PCR; the TCRdb copy retains only in-frame clones and omits some. V, J and clone size were drawn from that table, and D and trimming were deduced from the DNA. This table holds more than 150,000 clones, less than 90% found once. This clone was seen once. The CDR3 runs to 14 residues. Trimming cost V 5 bases and J 3 bases; bases outside gene matches: 5. Germline V gene lookup returns CDR1 LGHDT and CDR2 YNNKEL (reference sequence). Material for sequencing was peripheral blood. This receptor was taken from a woman in her 70s with acute or convalescent COVID-19. V is TRBV3-1 (or the pseudogene TRBV3-2) and J is TRBJ2-7; 9 nucleotides line up with TRBD1. CDR3 DNA sequence: TGTGCCAGCAGCGCCGGGACAGGGTTCTACGAGCAGTACTTC. It specifies CASSAGTGFYEQYF.